Sequencing of this T cell receptor beta chain was carried out in a study of blood T cell repertoires in COVID-19. Across the whole study: Two consecutive negative NP/OP PCR tests, clearance, or resolved symptoms defined Cohort 3 recovery. COVID-19 samples, acute and convalescent, were from the United States, Italy and Spain.

Sequencing used immunoSEQ multiplex PCR; TCRdb keeps in-frame clones, though not all of them. The top ten hold 1.9% of the sample, which has 300,000 to 450,000 clones, over 75% seen once. This clone turned up a few times. Participants came from around 25 US areas, aged roughly 18 to 89 years. The CDR3 loop spans 15 amino acids. Germline CDR1 and CDR2: LGHDT and YNNKEL (reference sequence). Trimming left V 0 bases short and J 7 bases short, with 14 bases between. This TCR came from a man in his forties or fifties in a cohort exposed to, infected with or recovered from COVID-19 (not recorded which). Material for sequencing was PBMCs or T cells enriched from blood (not recorded which). The chain recombines TRBV3-1 (or the pseudogene TRBV3-2) with TRBJ2-3; perhaps TRBD2 as D (6 bases). The DNA for the CDR3 is TGTGCCAGCAGCCAAGATCGGGGACTCAGAAATACGCAGTATTTT. Translating gives CASSQDRGLRNTQYF.